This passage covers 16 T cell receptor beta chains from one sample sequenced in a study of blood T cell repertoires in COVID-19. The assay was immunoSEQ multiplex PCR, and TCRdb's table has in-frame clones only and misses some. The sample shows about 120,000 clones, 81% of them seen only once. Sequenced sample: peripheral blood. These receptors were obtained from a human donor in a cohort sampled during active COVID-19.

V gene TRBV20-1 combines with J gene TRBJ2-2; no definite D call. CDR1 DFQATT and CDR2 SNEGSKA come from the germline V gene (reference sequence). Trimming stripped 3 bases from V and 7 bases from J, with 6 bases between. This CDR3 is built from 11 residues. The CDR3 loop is CSARRVGELFF. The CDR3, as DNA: TGCAGTGCTAGGAGAGTCGGGGAGCTGTTTTTT.

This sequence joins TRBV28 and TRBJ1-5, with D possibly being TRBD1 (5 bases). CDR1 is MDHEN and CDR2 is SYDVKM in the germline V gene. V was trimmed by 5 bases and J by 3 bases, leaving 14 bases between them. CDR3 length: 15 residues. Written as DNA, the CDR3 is TGTGCCAGCAGTCCCCCGCAGGGTCCCAATCAGCCCCAGCATTTT. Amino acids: CASSPPQGPNQPQHF.

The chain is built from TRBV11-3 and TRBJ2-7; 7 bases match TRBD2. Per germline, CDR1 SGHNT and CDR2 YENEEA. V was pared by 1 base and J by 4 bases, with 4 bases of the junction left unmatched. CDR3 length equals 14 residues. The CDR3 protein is CASSLGTREYEQYF. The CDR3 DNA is TGTGCCAGCAGCTTAGGGACTAGAGAGTACGAGCAGTACTTC.

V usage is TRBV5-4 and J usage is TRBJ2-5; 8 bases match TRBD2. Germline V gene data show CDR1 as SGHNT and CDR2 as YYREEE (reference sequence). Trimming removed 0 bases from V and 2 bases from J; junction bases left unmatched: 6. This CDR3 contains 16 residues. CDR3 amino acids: CASSLGAGAGQETQYF. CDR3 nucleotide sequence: TGTGCCAGCAGCTTGGGAGCGGGAGCGGGACAAGAGACCCAGTACTTC.

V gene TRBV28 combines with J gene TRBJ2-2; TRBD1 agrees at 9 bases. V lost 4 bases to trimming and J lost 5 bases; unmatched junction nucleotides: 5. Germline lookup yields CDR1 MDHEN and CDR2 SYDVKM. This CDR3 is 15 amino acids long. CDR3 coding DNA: TGTGCCAGCAGTTCACAGGGGGCCGGGACCGGGGAGCTGTTTTTT. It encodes CASSSQGAGTGELFF.

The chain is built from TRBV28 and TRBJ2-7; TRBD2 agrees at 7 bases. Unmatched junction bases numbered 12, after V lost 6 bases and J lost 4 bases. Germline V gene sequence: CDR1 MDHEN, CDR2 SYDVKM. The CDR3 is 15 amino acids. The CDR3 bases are TGTGCCAGCAGATCTGGGGGGGTAGCTAAGTACGAGCAGTACTTC. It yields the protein CASRSGGVAKYEQYF.

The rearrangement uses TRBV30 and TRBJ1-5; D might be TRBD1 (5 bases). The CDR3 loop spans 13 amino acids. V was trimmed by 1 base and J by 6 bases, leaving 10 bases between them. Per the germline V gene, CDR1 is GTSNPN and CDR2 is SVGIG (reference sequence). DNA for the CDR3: TGTGCCTGGAGTGGCGGGGGTGGTCAGCCCCAGCATTTT. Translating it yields CAWSGGGGQPQHF.

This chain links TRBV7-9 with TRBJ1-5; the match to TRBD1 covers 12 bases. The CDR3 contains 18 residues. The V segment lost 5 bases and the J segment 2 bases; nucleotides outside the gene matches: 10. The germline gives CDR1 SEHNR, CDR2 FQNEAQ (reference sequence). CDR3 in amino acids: CASSPTGTGGWGNQPQHF. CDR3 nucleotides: TGTGCCAGCAGCCCCACCGGGACAGGGGGCTGGGGCAATCAGCCCCAGCATTTT.

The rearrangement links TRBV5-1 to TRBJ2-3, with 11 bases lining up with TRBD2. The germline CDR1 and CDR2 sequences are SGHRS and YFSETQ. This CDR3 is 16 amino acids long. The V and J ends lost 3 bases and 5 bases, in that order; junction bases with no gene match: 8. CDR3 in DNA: TGCGCCAGCAGCTCCAATAGCGGGAGGGCCGGAGATACGCAGTATTTT. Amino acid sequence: CASSSNSGRAGDTQYF. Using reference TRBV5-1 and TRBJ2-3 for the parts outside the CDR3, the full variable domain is KAGVTQTPRYLIKTRGQQVTLSCSPISGHRSVSWYQQTPGQGLQFLFEYFSETQRNKGNFPGRFSGRQFSNSRSEMNVSTLELGDSALYLCASSSNSGRAGDTQYFGPGTRLTVL.

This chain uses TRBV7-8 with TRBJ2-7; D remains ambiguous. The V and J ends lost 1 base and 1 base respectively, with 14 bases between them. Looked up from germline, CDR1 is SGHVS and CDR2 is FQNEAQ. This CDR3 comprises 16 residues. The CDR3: CASSLVQPHLSYEQYF. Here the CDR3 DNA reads TGTGCCAGCAGCTTAGTACAGCCCCACCTATCCTACGAGCAGTACTTC.

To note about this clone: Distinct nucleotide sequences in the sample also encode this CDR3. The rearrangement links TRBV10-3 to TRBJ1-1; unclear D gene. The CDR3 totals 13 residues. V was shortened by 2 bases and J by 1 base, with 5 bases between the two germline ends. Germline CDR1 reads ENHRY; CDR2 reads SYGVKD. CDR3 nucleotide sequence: TGTGCCATCAGTGAGGGGCAGAACACTGAAGCTTTCTTT. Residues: CAISEGQNTEAFF.

The CDR3 DNA reads TGCGCCAGCAGCTTGGCCGGGTCAGCGTCGGATACGCAGTATTTT. This gives the protein CASSLAGSASDTQYF. V and J are TRBV5-1 and TRBJ2-3; D not certain. The CDR3 totals 15 residues. Trimming left V 0 bases short and J 6 bases short, with 14 bases between. Germline values: CDR1 SGHRS, CDR2 YFSETQ.

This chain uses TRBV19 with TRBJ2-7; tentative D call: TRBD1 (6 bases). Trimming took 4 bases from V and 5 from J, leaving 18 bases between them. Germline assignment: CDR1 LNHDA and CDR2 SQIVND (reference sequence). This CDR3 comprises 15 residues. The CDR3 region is CASSTTHRDIHEQYF. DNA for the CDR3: TGTGCCAGTAGTACTACTCACCGGGACATCCACGAGCAGTACTTC.

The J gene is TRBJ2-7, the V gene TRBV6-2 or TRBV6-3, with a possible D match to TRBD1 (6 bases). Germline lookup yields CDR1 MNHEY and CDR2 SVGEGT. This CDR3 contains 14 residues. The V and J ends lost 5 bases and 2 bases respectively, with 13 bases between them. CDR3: CASSDNRVPYEQYF. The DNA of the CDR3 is TGTGCCAGCAGTGACAACAGGGTCCCCTACGAGCAGTACTTC.

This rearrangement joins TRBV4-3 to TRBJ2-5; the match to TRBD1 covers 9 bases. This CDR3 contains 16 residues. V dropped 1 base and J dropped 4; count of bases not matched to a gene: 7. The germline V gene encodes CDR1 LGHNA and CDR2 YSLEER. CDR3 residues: CASSQGDRDLGETQYF. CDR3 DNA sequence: TGCGCCAGCAGCCAAGGGGACAGGGACCTCGGAGAGACCCAGTACTTC.

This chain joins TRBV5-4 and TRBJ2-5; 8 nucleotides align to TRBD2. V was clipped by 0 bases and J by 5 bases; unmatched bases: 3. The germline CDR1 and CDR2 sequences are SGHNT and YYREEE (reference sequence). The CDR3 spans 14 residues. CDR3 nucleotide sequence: TGTGCCAGCAGCTTGGCGGGGGGGCGGGAGACCCAGTACTTC. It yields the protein CASSLAGGRETQYF.